These 32 T cell receptor beta chains share one sample of origin, sequenced in a study of blood T cell repertoires in COVID-19 (dated by TCRdb to 2018 to 2020). The library was made by the immunoSEQ multiplex PCR assay. The table comes from immuneACCESS by way of TCRdb, which keeps in-frame sequences with V and J called. Part of the clones is missing from these tables; in studies checked, under half for an unresolved V gene and the rest for unknown reasons. The sample profile shows roughly 190,000 clones; about four fifths of them were found once. The ten largest make up approximately 5.1% of the sample. Material: peripheral blood. The receptors derive from a woman aged 65 to 85 with active or convalescent COVID-19.

The sample holds a few counts of this clone. V is TRBV28 and J is TRBJ2-1; D possibly corresponds to TRBD2 (6 bases). This CDR3 spans 15 amino acids. CDR1 is MDHEN, CDR2 SYDVKM, per germline. The germline V and J ends were trimmed by 3 bases and 2 bases, with 11 bases remaining between them. The CDR3 loop is CASSFGRGPYNEQFF. The CDR3 nucleotides are TGTGCCAGCAGTTTTGGGCGGGGACCCTACAATGAGCAGTTCTTC. The whole variable domain, remainder taken from reference TRBV28 and TRBJ2-1, is DVKVTQSSRYLVKRTGEKVFLECVQDMDHENMFWYRQDPGLGLRLIYFSYDVKMKEKGDIPEGYSVSREKKERFSLILESASTNQTSMYLCASSFGRGPYNEQFFGPGTRLTVL.

This chain uses TRBV30 with TRBJ1-2; D gene uncertain. Trimming shortened V by 3 bases and J by 5 bases, and 16 bases separated the two germline ends. Germline V gene lookup returns CDR1 GTSNPN and CDR2 SVGIG (reference sequence). The CDR3 covers 14 residues. Written as DNA, the CDR3 is TGTGCCTGGAGCCAAGTTTTTAGCCCTTATGGCTACACCTTC. Protein sequence: CAWSQVFSPYGYTF.

The CDR3, as DNA: TGTGCCAGTTTTAGCGGAGGTCTAGGGGAGACCCAGTACTTC. Translated, it gives CASFSGGLGETQYF. The genes are TRBV6-5 and TRBJ2-5, with a tentative D call TRBD2 (6 bases). This CDR3 comprises 14 residues. V lost 9 bases and J lost 5, with 19 bases in between. Germline V lookup: CDR1 MNHEY, CDR2 SVGAGI.

The chain links TRBV13 to TRBJ1-2, with D maybe TRBD1 (6 bases). CDR1 and CDR2 from the germline V gene are PRHDT and FYEKMQ (reference sequence). This CDR3 is built from 17 residues. Trimming shortened V by 0 bases and J by 4 bases, and 18 bases separated the two germline ends. This chain's CDR3 is CASSLGLHRAGGYGYTF. CDR3 in DNA: TGTGCCAGCAGCTTAGGCCTCCACAGGGCCGGAGGCTATGGCTACACCTTC.

This clone has just one count. The rearrangement links TRBV2 to TRBJ2-7; 9 bases line up with TRBD2. CDR1 is SNHLY, CDR2 FYNNEI, per germline. J gave up 3 bases and V 6 bases, and 6 bases lay outside the gene matches. The CDR3 runs to 14 residues. In nucleotides, the CDR3 is TGTGCCAGCAGCGAGGGACTAGCTAACTACGAGCAGTACTTC. Encoded protein: CASSEGLANYEQYF.

The rearrangement links TRBV11-2 to TRBJ1-1; D possibly corresponds to TRBD1 (5 bases). The V end lost 5 bases, the J end lost 8 bases, and 18 bases lay between the germline ends. The CDR3 loop spans 14 amino acids. Germline CDR1 and CDR2: SGHAT and FQNNGV. The CDR3 DNA sequence: TGTGCCAGCAGCATTCTCCCGACCCAGGGCGAAGCTTTCTTT. It codes for CASSILPTQGEAFF.

The V and J genes are TRBV7-9 and TRBJ2-1, with 14 nucleotides matching TRBD2. V was clipped by 6 bases and J by 4 bases; unmatched bases: 5. The CDR3 covers 16 residues. In germline, CDR1 is SEHNR, CDR2 FQNEAQ (reference sequence). CDR3 amino acids: CASSSGLAGGYNEQFF. The CDR3 nucleotides are TGTGCCAGCAGTTCTGGACTAGCGGGAGGATACAATGAGCAGTTCTTC. The variable domain in full, completed from reference TRBV7-9 and TRBJ2-1, reads DTGVSQNPRHKITKRGQNVTFRCDPISEHNRLYWYRQTLGQGPEFLTYFQNEAQLEKSRLLSDRFSAERPKGSFSTLEIQRTEQGDSAMYLCASSSGLAGGYNEQFFGPGTRLTVL.

The chain combines TRBV7-2 with TRBJ1-2; a possible D gene is TRBD1 (5 bases). V gave up 5 bases and J gave up 4 bases, with 11 bases separating them. Germline-derived CDR1 and CDR2 are SGHTA and FQGNSA. The CDR3 totals 13 residues. The CDR3 protein is CASSGGTGYGYTF. CDR3 DNA: TGTGCCAGCAGCGGCGGGACTGGCTATGGCTACACCTTC. The full variable domain, completed using reference TRBV7-2 and TRBJ1-2, is GAGVSQSPSNKVTEKGKDVELRCDPISGHTALYWYRQSLGQGLEFLIYFQGNSAPDKSGLPSDRFSAERTGGSVSTLTIQRTQQEDSAVYLCASSGGTGYGYTFGSGTRLTVV.

The chain uses TRBV7-9 and TRBJ2-1; 9 positions match TRBD2. V lost 5 bases, J lost 8 bases, and 10 bases stayed unmatched. Germline loops: CDR1 SEHNR, CDR2 FQNEAQ (reference sequence). The CDR3 is 15 residues long. CDR3 residues: CASSLSGLALDEQFF. DNA for the CDR3: TGTGCCAGCAGCCTTAGCGGACTAGCGTTGGATGAGCAGTTCTTC.

The chain carries TRBV27 and TRBJ1-2; 8 nucleotides line up with TRBD1. Germline V gene data show CDR1 as MNHEY and CDR2 as SMNVEV (reference sequence). V shed 6 bases and J 5 bases; nucleotides not matched to a gene: 5. The CDR3 runs 13 residues. The CDR3 sequence: CASSTRGLYGYTF. The CDR3, as DNA: TGTGCCAGCAGCACCAGGGGGCTTTATGGCTACACCTTC.

V gene TRBV27 combines with J gene TRBJ2-6; D is unresolved. The length of the CDR3 is 18 residues. V was shortened by 3 bases and J by 0 bases, with 15 bases between the two germline ends. CDR1 and CDR2 from the germline V gene are MNHEY and SMNVEV (reference sequence). CDR3 loop: CASSFRRPKSSGANVLTF. The DNA of the CDR3 is TGTGCCAGCAGTTTTCGCAGGCCGAAGAGCTCTGGGGCCAACGTCCTGACTTTC. Full variable domain (rest looked up from reference TRBV27 and TRBJ2-6): EAQVTQNPRYLITVTGKKLTVTCSQNMNHEYMSWYRQDPGLGLRQIYYSMNVEVTDKGDVPEGYKVSRKEKRNFPLILESPSPNQTSLYFCASSFRRPKSSGANVLTFGAGSRLTVL.

The CDR3 sequence is CASSLARTGTGGGTEAFF. The CDR3 nucleotides read TGCGCCAGCAGCTTGGCCAGAACCGGGACAGGGGGAGGTACTGAAGCTTTCTTT. The gene calls are TRBV5-1 and TRBJ1-1; 11 bases agree with TRBD1. Germline lookup yields CDR1 SGHRS and CDR2 YFSETQ. The V segment lost 0 bases and the J segment 5 bases; nucleotides outside the gene matches: 12. This CDR3 is built from 18 residues.

This chain connects TRBV7-9 to TRBJ2-5, with D possibly TRBD1 on 5 matching bases. The CDR3 is made up of 14 amino acids. Germline V CDR1 and CDR2: SEHNR, FQNEAQ (reference sequence). The V and J ends lost 4 bases and 5 bases respectively, with 14 bases between them. DNA of the CDR3: TGTGCCAGCAGCTCGAGAGCAGGGTGGGAGACCCAGTACTTC. This gives the protein CASSSRAGWETQYF.

The genes are TRBV19 and TRBJ1-2; D gene uncertain. Trimming removed 7 bases at V and 6 bases at J, with 21 bases between. Germline lookup yields CDR1 LNHDA and CDR2 SQIVND (reference sequence). The CDR3 totals 15 residues. This CDR3 reads CASTPRGRGLHGYTF. CDR3 bases: TGTGCCAGTACTCCAAGAGGGCGAGGGTTACATGGCTACACCTTC.

The chain joins TRBV19 to TRBJ2-7; 11 nucleotides align to TRBD2. The CDR3 runs to 14 residues. V lost 4 bases and J lost 5; bases outside the gene matches: 4. The V gene's germline CDR1 is LNHDA and CDR2 SQIVND (reference sequence). The CDR3 loop is CASSTSGRTNEQYF. The CDR3 bases are TGTGCCAGTAGTACTAGCGGGAGGACTAACGAGCAGTACTTC.

The genes are TRBV19 and TRBJ1-3, with D possibly matching TRBD1 (5 bases). The germline V gene has CDR1 LNHDA and CDR2 SQIVND (reference sequence). Trimming removed 2 bases at V and 6 bases at J, with 11 bases between. The CDR3 runs to 14 residues. CDR3 sequence (DNA): TGTGCCAGTAGTATAAGACAGAGAGTAAACACCATATATTTT. This encodes CASSIRQRVNTIYF.

V usage is TRBV11-2 and J usage is TRBJ2-2; D remains ambiguous. The V and J ends lost 0 bases and 5 bases respectively, with 10 bases between them. There are 15 residues in the CDR3. CDR1 is SGHAT, CDR2 FQNNGV, per germline. The CDR3: CASSLDSGFTGELFF. Here the CDR3 DNA reads TGTGCCAGCAGCTTAGACTCCGGTTTTACCGGGGAGCTGTTTTTT.

The V call is TRBV3-1 (or the pseudogene TRBV3-2), the J call TRBJ2-3; the D gene is possibly TRBD2 (5 bases). Trimming removed 0 bases from V and 3 bases from J, with 13 bases in between. The germline V gene has CDR1 LGHDT and CDR2 YNNKEL (reference sequence). This CDR3 contains 16 residues. CDR3 residues: CASSQDRIRRTDTQYF. For the CDR3, the DNA is TGTGCCAGCAGCCAAGACCGAATACGGAGGACAGATACGCAGTATTTT.

The chain has TRBV9 and TRBJ1-6; TRBD1 is a possible D gene (5 bases). The CDR3 loop spans 13 amino acids. CDR1 is SGDLS and CDR2 is YYNGEE in the germline V gene. V dropped 4 bases and J dropped 7 bases, with 9 bases sitting between them. CDR3 in DNA: TGTGCCAGCAGCCAGAGACAGAATTCACCCCTCCACTTT. Its protein is CASSQRQNSPLHF. Full variable domain (missing parts from reference TRBV9 and TRBJ1-6): DSGVTQTPKHLITATGQRVTLRCSPRSGDLSVYWYQQSLDQGLQFLIQYYNGEERAKGNILERFSAQQFPDLHSELNLSSLELGDSALYFCASSQRQNSPLHFGNGTRLTVT.

The chain carries TRBV29-1 and TRBJ2-7, with TRBD2 matching 7 bases. With 4 bases clipped from V and 5 bases from J, the junction kept 8 bases outside the gene matches. Germline CDR1 and CDR2: SQVTM and ANQGSEA. The CDR3 sequence is 13 residues long. The CDR3 nucleotides are TGCAGCGTTGCAGGCGGGAGACGGAACGAGCAGTACTTC. It encodes CSVAGGRRNEQYF.

The CDR3 protein is CASSLGQGAYEQYF. CDR3 nucleotides: TGCGCCAGCAGCTTGGGACAGGGGGCCTACGAGCAGTACTTC. This chain links TRBV5-1 with TRBJ2-7; 9 nucleotides match TRBD1. Germline lookup yields CDR1 SGHRS and CDR2 YFSETQ. V was pared by 0 bases and J by 2 bases, with 0 bases of the junction left unmatched. The CDR3 is 14 residues long.

The rearrangement uses TRBV28 and TRBJ1-2, with 10 bases that match TRBD1. There are 14 residues in the CDR3. The V gene's germline CDR1 is MDHEN and CDR2 SYDVKM. The V segment lost 5 bases and the J segment 5 bases; nucleotides outside the gene matches: 5. CDR3 DNA sequence: TGTGCCAGCAGTCCGGGACAGGGGTTGTATGGCTACACCTTC. Translation gives CASSPGQGLYGYTF.

Here the CDR3 reads CASRPGDSGANVLTF. CDR3 nucleotides: TGTGCCAGCAGACCCGGAGATTCTGGGGCCAACGTCCTGACTTTC. V is TRBV6-5 and J is TRBJ2-6; unclear D gene. Looked up from germline, CDR1 is MNHEY and CDR2 is SVGAGI. V shed 6 bases and J shed 1 base, with 10 bases lying between them. The CDR3 runs to 15 residues.

The V and J genes are TRBV5-8 and TRBJ2-7; TRBD1 agrees at 9 bases. This CDR3 contains 15 residues. The ends lost 6 bases at V and 4 bases at J; junction bases unmatched: 11. In germline, CDR1 is SGHTS, CDR2 YDEGEE. CDR3 in DNA: TGTGCCAGCACCGGAATCCGGGACAGGGCGTACGAGCAGTACTTC. Encoded protein: CASTGIRDRAYEQYF.

The V gene is TRBV4-1, the J gene TRBJ2-7; TRBD1 might be the D (5 bases). V was cut by 0 bases and J by 2 bases, with 11 bases left in between. From germline, CDR1 is MGHRA and CDR2 YSYEKL. This CDR3 has 15 residues. The CDR3 DNA follows: TGCGCCAGCAGCCAAGAGGTGGGGCTGACCTACGAGCAGTACTTC. Translating it yields CASSQEVGLTYEQYF.

The rearrangement joins TRBV15 to TRBJ2-7; TRBD2 agrees at 12 bases. After removal of 1 base from V and 2 bases from J, the junction contained 0 bases not matched to a gene. The CDR3 is 15 amino acids. Germline loops: CDR1 LNHNV, CDR2 YYDKDF (reference sequence). The CDR3 DNA sequence: TGTGCCACCAGCAGAGGGACTAGCGGGACCTACGAGCAGTACTTC. Protein product: CATSRGTSGTYEQYF.

This chain links TRBV5-1 with TRBJ1-5, with D unclear. In germline, CDR1 is SGHRS, CDR2 YFSETQ. The CDR3 length is 15 residues. Trimming shortened V by 0 bases and J by 7 bases, and 14 bases separated the two germline ends. CDR3 region: CASSLDGGINQPQHF. CDR3 in DNA: TGCGCCAGCAGCTTGGACGGCGGAATAAACCAGCCCCAGCATTTT.

V gene TRBV3-1 (or the pseudogene TRBV3-2) combines with J gene TRBJ2-5, with D possibly TRBD1 on 5 matching bases. Germline V CDR1 and CDR2: LGHDT, YNNKEL (reference sequence). Between the trimmed V and J ends, which lost 0 bases and 5 bases, there was a span of 10 bases. The CDR3 runs to 14 residues. CDR3 in DNA: TGTGCCAGCAGCCAAGATAGCAGGGTTGAGACCCAGTACTTC. This translates into CASSQDSRVETQYF.

This clone was seen more than once but under ten times. The J gene is TRBJ2-7, the V gene TRBV5-1; 7 nucleotides align to TRBD1. V lost 4 bases to trimming and J lost 6 bases; unmatched junction nucleotides: 10. Germline loops: CDR1 SGHRS, CDR2 YFSETQ. The CDR3 covers 14 residues. In DNA, the CDR3 is TGCGCCAGCAGCGGCTGGGACAGCGGTGGCGAGCAGTACTTC. Translated, it gives CASSGWDSGGEQYF.

This clone showed up just once. Germline and junction disagree at one end, which may indicate a read error. The rearrangement uses TRBV24-1 and TRBJ1-3, with unresolved D. In germline, CDR1 is KGHDR, CDR2 SFDVKD. CDR3 length equals 11 residues. The chain's CDR3 is CATSDYLDSGF. The CDR3 DNA sequence: TGTGCCACCAGTGATTACTTGGATTCGGGTTTT.

The chain is built from TRBV24-1 and TRBJ1-4, with D possibly being TRBD1 (5 bases). CDR1 is KGHDR, CDR2 SFDVKD, per germline. V shed 2 bases and J shed 5 bases, with 11 bases lying between them. The CDR3 consists of 15 residues. The CDR3 here is CATSDSRQLNEKLFF. In DNA, the CDR3 is TGTGCCACCAGTGATTCCCGACAGCTGAATGAAAAACTGTTTTTT.

This chain links TRBV11-2 with TRBJ2-3; D may be TRBD1 (5 bases). V lost 6 bases and J 2 bases, leaving 12 bases between the germline ends. CDR1 SGHAT and CDR2 FQNNGV come from the germline V gene. CDR3 length equals 14 residues. DNA of the CDR3: TGTGCCAGCAGTAGGACATATATCACAGATACGCAGTATTTT. Translation gives CASSRTYITDTQYF.